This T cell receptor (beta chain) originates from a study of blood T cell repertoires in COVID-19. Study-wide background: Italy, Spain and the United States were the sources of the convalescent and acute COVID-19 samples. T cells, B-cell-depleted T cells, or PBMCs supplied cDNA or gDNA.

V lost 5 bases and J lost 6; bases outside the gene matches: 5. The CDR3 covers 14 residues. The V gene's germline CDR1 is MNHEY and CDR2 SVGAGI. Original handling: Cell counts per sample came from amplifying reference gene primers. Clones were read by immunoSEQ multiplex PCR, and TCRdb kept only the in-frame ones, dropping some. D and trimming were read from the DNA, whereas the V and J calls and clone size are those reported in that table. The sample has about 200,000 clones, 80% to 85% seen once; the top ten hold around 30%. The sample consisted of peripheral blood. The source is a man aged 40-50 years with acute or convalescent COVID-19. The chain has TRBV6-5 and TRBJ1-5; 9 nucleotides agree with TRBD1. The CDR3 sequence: CASSPTGGPQPQHF. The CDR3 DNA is TGTGCCAGCAGTCCCACAGGGGGCCCTCAGCCCCAGCATTTT.